The 29 T cell receptor beta chains below were found in one sample sequenced in a study of Ad26.COV2.S vaccination and SARS-CoV-2 variants. The treatment is: 15 to 20 received Ad26.COV2.S at low or high dose, single or two shots; 5 received placebo; per-sample allocation not given. The samples were gathered on day 63 after the first injection of vaccine or placebo. Profiled with immunoSEQ multiplex PCR; TCRdb holds only in-frame clones, not every one. The data hold under 300,000 clones, with around 88% observed a single time. The sample consisted of peripheral blood, taken in a trial of Ad26.COV2.S vaccine versus placebo. These receptors all come from a person between 18 and 65 years old who received the Ad26.COV2.S COVID-19 vaccine or a placebo.

The chain joins TRBV19 to TRBJ2-4; maybe TRBD1 (6 bases). Germline values: CDR1 LNHDA, CDR2 SQIVND (reference sequence). Trimming left V 5 bases short and J 0 bases short, with 8 bases between. The CDR3 length is 14 residues. CDR3 in amino acids: CASSSDRAKNIQYF. The CDR3, as DNA: TGTGCCAGTAGTTCGGACAGAGCCAAAAACATTCAGTACTTC.

The chain has TRBV5-6 and TRBJ1-3; 7 nucleotides agree with TRBD1. This CDR3 has 16 amino acids. Germline CDR1 reads SGHDT; CDR2 reads YYEEEE. The J segment lost 0 bases and the V segment lost 0 bases, leaving 3 bases of the junction unmatched. CDR3 protein: CASSLAGQSSGNTIYF. The CDR3 DNA reads as TGTGCCAGCAGCTTGGCGGGACAGAGCTCTGGAAACACCATATATTTT.

This chain joins TRBV7-2 and TRBJ2-5; 7 positions agree with TRBD1. Germline loops: CDR1 SGHTA, CDR2 FQGNSA. Unmatched junction bases numbered 3, after V lost 1 base and J lost 1 base. The CDR3 has 15 residues. The CDR3 reads CASSLGSGGQETQYF. DNA for the CDR3: TGTGCCAGCAGCTTAGGGTCAGGGGGCCAAGAGACCCAGTACTTC.

This clone was picked up one time. The chain uses TRBV7-9 and TRBJ2-1, with 10 bases that match TRBD1. V shed 5 bases, J shed 5 bases, and the junction held 9 bases outside the gene matches. The CDR3 spans 16 residues. Germline assignment: CDR1 SEHNR and CDR2 FQNEAQ (reference sequence). CDR3 amino acids: CASSVLTGGFHNEQFF. The DNA of the CDR3 is TGTGCCAGCAGCGTGTTGACAGGGGGCTTCCACAATGAGCAGTTCTTC.

The chain uses TRBV29-1 and TRBJ2-5; tentative D call: TRBD1 (6 bases). Between the trimmed V and J ends, which lost 5 bases and 5 bases, there was a span of 12 bases. CDR3 size: 12 residues. Germline CDR1 reads SQVTM; CDR2 reads ANQGSEA. CDR3 residues: CSVPQGAETQYF. For the CDR3, the DNA is TGCAGCGTTCCACAGGGTGCGGAGACCCAGTACTTC.

This chain joins TRBV6-5 and TRBJ2-5; 9 nucleotides match TRBD2. J was trimmed by 4 bases and V by 6 bases; bases with no gene match: 6. The CDR3 extends over 14 amino acids. Germline CDR1 reads MNHEY; CDR2 reads SVGAGI. For the CDR3, the DNA is TGTGCCAGCAGACCGGGACTAGCATCAGAGACCCAGTACTTC. Protein product: CASRPGLASETQYF.

The chain combines TRBV14 with TRBJ2-7, with no clear D. CDR3 length equals 15 residues. CDR1 and CDR2 from the germline V gene are SGHDN and FVKESK. Trimming took 0 bases from V and 6 from J, leaving 15 bases between them. The CDR3 nucleotides are TGTGCCAGCAGCCAAGAGGTGGAGCCCTACGCCGAGCAGTACTTC. Translating it yields CASSQEVEPYAEQYF.

V and J are TRBV7-2 and TRBJ1-5, with a weak D call TRBD1 (5 bases). The CDR3 consists of 13 residues. With 2 bases removed from V and 7 bases from J, the gap between germline ends came to 9 bases. In germline, CDR1 is SGHTA, CDR2 FQGNSA. CDR3 sequence (DNA): TGTGCCAGCAGCTTACAGGGATTCCAGCCCCAGCATTTT. Translating gives CASSLQGFQPQHF. Using reference TRBV7-2 and TRBJ1-5 for the parts outside the CDR3, the full variable domain is GAGVSQSPSNKVTEKGKDVELRCDPISGHTALYWYRQSLGQGLEFLIYFQGNSAPDKSGLPSDRFSAERTGGSVSTLTIQRTQQEDSAVYLCASSLQGFQPQHFGDGTRLSIL.

This chain connects TRBV11-1 to TRBJ2-7; 7 nucleotides match TRBD1. There are 16 residues in the CDR3. Germline V CDR1 and CDR2: SGHAT, FQDESV (reference sequence). The V gene end was trimmed by 4 bases and the J gene end by 2 bases; junction bases not matched to a gene: 11. CDR3 DNA: TGTGCCAGCAGCTCCTTCTCCGGGGACAGCACCTACGAGCAGTACTTC. This gives the protein CASSSFSGDSTYEQYF. The full variable domain, rest sourced from reference TRBV11-1 and TRBJ2-7, is EAEVAQSPRYKITEKSQAVAFWCDPISGHATLYWYRQILGQGPELLVQFQDESVVDDSQLPKDRFSAERLKGVDSTLKIQPAELGDSAMYLCASSSFSGDSTYEQYFGPGTRLTVT.

The CDR3 coding sequence is TGTGCCAGCAGTTATTATCGACAGGGAAATGGCTACACCTTC. Translating gives CASSYYRQGNGYTF. V usage is TRBV6-2 or TRBV6-3 and J usage is TRBJ1-2; the match to TRBD1 covers 7 bases. Germline CDR1 MNHEY, CDR2 SVGEGT. The V gene end was trimmed by 3 bases and the J gene end by 6 bases; junction bases not matched to a gene: 7. CDR3 length: 14 residues.

The chain is built from TRBV12-5 and TRBJ1-3, with a tentative D call TRBD1 (6 bases). The CDR3 is 15 amino acids. V lost 10 bases and J 0 bases, leaving 16 bases between the germline ends. CDR1 and CDR2 (germline): LGHNT, FRNRAP. DNA of the CDR3: TGTGCTACCTCAAACCGGGACAACTCTGGAAACACCATATATTTT. Encoded protein: CATSNRDNSGNTIYF. Complete variable domain (other parts from reference TRBV12-5 and TRBJ1-3): DARVTQTPRHKVTEMGQEVTMRCQPILGHNTVFWYRQTMMQGLELLAYFRNRAPLDDSGMPKDRFSAEMPDATLATLKIQPSEPRDSAVYFCATSNRDNSGNTIYFGEGSWLTVV.

The chain is built from TRBV25-1 and TRBJ2-2; D might be TRBD1 or TRBD2, each matching 5 bases. Germline CDR1 and CDR2: MGHDK and SYGVNS. Trimming took 8 bases from V and 7 from J, leaving 26 bases between them. The CDR3 has 17 amino acids. The DNA of the CDR3 is TGTGCCAGCTTCTTCCCTACAGGCGAGGGTCGAGACGGGGAGCTGTTTTTT. It yields the protein CASFFPTGEGRDGELFF.

The chain joins TRBV6-5 to TRBJ1-5; D might be TRBD1 (6 bases). V lost 7 bases and J 5 bases, leaving 15 bases between the germline ends. The germline V gene encodes CDR1 MNHEY and CDR2 SVGAGI. This CDR3 spans 14 amino acids. The CDR3, as DNA: TGTGCCAGCACCCAGGACAGCACGTATCAGCCCCAGCATTTT. Protein sequence: CASTQDSTYQPQHF.

V usage is TRBV20-1 and J usage is TRBJ2-1, with 7 bases lining up with TRBD2. The CDR3 contains 11 residues. Germline V gene sequence: CDR1 DFQATT, CDR2 SNEGSKA (reference sequence). Trimming took 5 bases from V and 15 from J; bases not matched to a gene: 10. CDR3 region: CSARREWNLFF. CDR3 DNA: TGCAGTGCTCGGCGGGAGTGGAATCTGTTCTTC.

The rearrangement links TRBV19 to TRBJ1-2; D gene unclear. The CDR3 is 14 amino acids. Germline V gene sequence: CDR1 LNHDA, CDR2 SQIVND (reference sequence). V lost 5 bases, J lost 4 bases, and 14 bases lay in between. The CDR3 coding sequence is TGTGCCAGTAGTGACCAGGCGGAGGGCTATGGCTACACCTTC. Its translation: CASSDQAEGYGYTF.

The V and J genes are TRBV19 and TRBJ2-2; D unresolved. Germline V gene sequence: CDR1 LNHDA, CDR2 SQIVND (reference sequence). Trimming stripped 7 bases from V and 0 bases from J, with 15 bases between. This CDR3 has 16 amino acids. DNA for the CDR3: TGTGCCAGTATGATTTTCCCTTCCGCGAACACCGGGGAGCTGTTTTTT. It is translated as CASMIFPSANTGELFF.

The rearrangement joins TRBV6-1 to TRBJ1-2, with 8 bases fitting TRBD1. The germline V gene encodes CDR1 MNHNS and CDR2 SASEGT. The length of the CDR3 is 15 residues. The V and J ends lost 3 bases and 6 bases, in that order; junction bases with no gene match: 9. Here the CDR3 DNA reads TGTGCCAGCAGTGACGCGGGCAGGGGGCAGAATGGCTACACCTTC. Translated, it gives CASSDAGRGQNGYTF.

The chain joins TRBV27 to TRBJ1-1; possibly TRBD1 for D (5 bases). This CDR3 has 14 residues. Trimming took off 3 bases at V and 6 bases at J, with 14 bases between the two ends. Germline CDR1 and CDR2: MNHEY and SMNVEV (reference sequence). CDR3 DNA: TGTGCCAGCAGTTTGGGGGTGGGACCCGCTGAAGCTTTCTTT. Encoded protein: CASSLGVGPAEAFF.

The chain uses TRBV7-2 and TRBJ1-3, with TRBD1 identical over 9 bases. Trimming cost V 4 bases and J 6 bases; bases outside gene matches: 1. Germline V lookup: CDR1 SGHTA, CDR2 FQGNSA. This CDR3 comprises 13 residues. CDR3 coding DNA: TGTGCCAGCAGCTCACAGGGGGCAAACACCATATATTTT. Encoded protein: CASSSQGANTIYF.

The J gene is TRBJ2-7, the V gene TRBV4-1; D ambiguous. Germline loops: CDR1 MGHRA, CDR2 YSYEKL. V lost 3 bases and J 3 bases, leaving 3 bases between the germline ends. This CDR3 contains 11 residues. The CDR3 bases are TGCGCCAGCAGCCACCACTACGAGCAGTACGTC. Its translation: CASSHHYEQYV.

The V and J genes are TRBV19 and TRBJ1-5; tentative D call: TRBD1 (6 bases). V lost 5 bases and J 4 bases, leaving 18 bases between the germline ends. The CDR3 is made up of 16 amino acids. The V gene's germline CDR1 is LNHDA and CDR2 SQIVND (reference sequence). CDR3 sequence reads: CASSQRQASINQPQHF. The CDR3 DNA reads as TGTGCCAGTAGTCAGCGACAGGCGAGTATTAATCAGCCCCAGCATTTT.

The chain carries TRBV13 and TRBJ2-1, with D perhaps TRBD2 (5 bases). This CDR3 contains 15 residues. Trimming removed 4 bases at V and 7 bases at J, with 17 bases between. Germline CDR1 PRHDT, CDR2 FYEKMQ (reference sequence). Written as DNA, the CDR3 is TGTGCCAGCAGCTCACTCCTGGCCGGAGGAAATGAGCAGTTCTTC. This encodes CASSSLLAGGNEQFF. The whole variable domain, remainder taken from reference TRBV13 and TRBJ2-1, is AAGVIQSPRHLIKEKRETATLKCYPIPRHDTVYWYQQGPGQDPQFLISFYEKMQSDKGSIPDRFSAQQFSDYHSELNMSSLELGDSALYFCASSSLLAGGNEQFFGPGTRLTVL.

The CDR3 sequence is CASSQEWAGGPYNEQFF. CDR3 DNA: TGCGCCAGCAGCCAAGAGTGGGCGGGAGGCCCCTACAATGAGCAGTTCTTC. The gene calls are TRBV4-1 and TRBJ2-1; 8 nucleotides align to TRBD2. Germline V gene lookup returns CDR1 MGHRA and CDR2 YSYEKL. The CDR3 runs to 17 residues. Trimming removed 0 bases from V and 2 bases from J; junction bases left unmatched: 6.

The V and J genes are TRBV4-2 and TRBJ1-1; D is ambiguous. Trimming shortened V by 0 bases and J by 6 bases, and 8 bases separated the two germline ends. CDR1 and CDR2 (germline): LGHNA, YNFKEQ. The CDR3 is 13 residues long. The CDR3 reads CASSQEAISEAFF. Written as DNA, the CDR3 is TGTGCCAGCAGCCAAGAGGCAATTTCTGAAGCTTTCTTT.

The CDR3 loop is CASSLQGSEQYF. The CDR3 DNA reads TGTGCCAGCAGCCTTCAGGGGAGCGAGCAGTACTTC. The chain combines TRBV13 with TRBJ2-7, with D maybe TRBD1 (6 bases). V lost 5 bases and J lost 6, with 11 bases in between. CDR1 is PRHDT, CDR2 FYEKMQ, per germline (reference sequence). This CDR3 is built from 12 residues.

The chain joins TRBV18 to TRBJ2-1; D remains ambiguous. The CDR3 has 12 residues. Trimming took 2 bases from V and 9 from J, leaving 8 bases between them. In germline, CDR1 is KGHSH, CDR2 LQKENI. CDR3 loop: CASSPDIGEQFF. CDR3 bases: TGTGCCAGCTCACCAGACATCGGTGAGCAGTTCTTC.

This clone was picked up a small number of times. V gene TRBV24-1 combines with J gene TRBJ1-1; 9 bases agree with TRBD1. Germline-derived CDR1 and CDR2 are KGHDR and SFDVKD. Trimming removed 7 bases from V and 1 base from J; junction bases left unmatched: 3. This CDR3 has 14 residues. DNA for the CDR3: TGTGCCACCAGGGGGACAGGGAAGAACACTGAAGCTTTCTTT. Amino acid sequence: CATRGTGKNTEAFF.

The CDR3 loop reads CASSRQLAGGFSYNEQFF. The CDR3 coding sequence is TGTGCCAGCAGCCGGCAACTAGCGGGAGGCTTCTCCTACAATGAGCAGTTCTTC. The chain links TRBV7-2 to TRBJ2-1, with 12 bases matching TRBD2. Germline assignment: CDR1 SGHTA and CDR2 FQGNSA. The trim removed 5 bases at V and 0 bases at J, leaving 8 bases unmatched. The CDR3 is 18 amino acids.

The CDR3 here is CATQGISNQPQHF. The CDR3 DNA follows: TGTGCCACGCAAGGGATCTCGAATCAGCCCCAGCATTTT. This chain uses TRBV24-1 with TRBJ1-5, with no clear D. With 10 bases removed from V and 4 bases from J, the gap between germline ends came to 13 bases. Germline V gene lookup returns CDR1 KGHDR and CDR2 SFDVKD. The CDR3 is 13 residues long.